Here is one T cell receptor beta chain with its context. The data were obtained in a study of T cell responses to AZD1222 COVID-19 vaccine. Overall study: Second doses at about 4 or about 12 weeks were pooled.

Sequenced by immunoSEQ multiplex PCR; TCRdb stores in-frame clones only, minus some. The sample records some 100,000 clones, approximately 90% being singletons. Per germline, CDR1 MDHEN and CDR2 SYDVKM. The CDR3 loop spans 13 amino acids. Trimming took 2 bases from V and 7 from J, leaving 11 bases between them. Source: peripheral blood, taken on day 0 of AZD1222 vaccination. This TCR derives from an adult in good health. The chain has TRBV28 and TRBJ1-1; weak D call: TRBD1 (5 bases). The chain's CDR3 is CASSLGPRVEAFF. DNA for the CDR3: TGTGCCAGCAGTTTAGGTCCCAGGGTTGAAGCTTTCTTT.